The rows below give T cell receptor beta chains drawn from one sample of a study of shared clonotypes between healthy human individuals. Data came from immunoSEQ multiplex PCR; TCRdb stores just in-frame clones and leaves some out. The table has millions of clones, approximately 94% seen once. Sequencing used naive CD4+ T cells sorted from blood. Receptors originate from a man in his late teens or twenties in good health. CDR3s include the opening cysteine and the closing phenylalanine or tryptophan. The D gene is left open where the match is weak. Only some rows state a clone size, as once, few, many or a class for expanded clones.

D gene: TRBD1
J gene: TRBJ2-5
clone size: once
V gene: TRBV4-1
CDR3 protein: CASSLEGQSQETQYF
CDR3 DNA: TGCGCCAGCAGCCTCGAGGGACAGTCACAAGAGACCCAGTACTTC

D gene: .
J gene: TRBJ2-2
clone size: .
V gene: TRBV4-3
CDR3 protein: CASSQVPLTGELFF
CDR3 DNA: TGCGCCAGCAGCCAAGTTCCGTTAACCGGGGAGCTGTTTTTT

D gene: .
J gene: TRBJ1-1
clone size: once
V gene: TRBV10-3
CDR3 protein: CAISARVDTEAFF
CDR3 DNA: TGTGCCATCTCCGCAAGGGTCGACACTGAAGCTTTCTTT

D gene: .
J gene: TRBJ1-5
clone size: .
V gene: TRBV18
CDR3 protein: CASSGGDNQPQHF
CDR3 DNA: TGTGCCAGCTCAGGGGGCGACAATCAGCCCCAGCATTTT

D gene: TRBD2
J gene: TRBJ2-2
clone size: .
V gene: TRBV10-1
CDR3 protein: CASAAPGLAYIKTGELFF
CDR3 DNA: TGCGCCAGCGCGGCCCCGGGACTAGCGTATATAAAAACCGGGGAGCTGTTTTTT

D gene: .
J gene: TRBJ1-1
clone size: .
V gene: TRBV30
CDR3 protein: CAWRNQGMNTEAFF
CDR3 DNA: TGTGCCTGGAGAAACCAGGGTATGAACACTGAAGCTTTCTTT

D gene: TRBD1
J gene: TRBJ2-7
clone size: .
V gene: TRBV27
CDR3 protein: CASSRTGQNYEQYF
CDR3 DNA: TGTGCCAGCAGTAGGACGGGACAGAACTACGAGCAGTACTTC

D gene: TRBD1
J gene: TRBJ1-5
clone size: .
V gene: TRBV19
CDR3 protein: CASRQGNQPQHF
CDR3 DNA: TGTGCCAGTCGACAGGGAAATCAGCCCCAGCATTTT

D gene: TRBD2
J gene: TRBJ2-5
clone size: .
V gene: TRBV18
CDR3 protein: CASSPRTRPGTSGGARETQYF
CDR3 DNA: TGTGCCAGCTCACCTCGAACCCGCCCCGGGACTAGCGGGGGGGCCAGGGAGACCCAGTACTTC

D gene: TRBD1
J gene: TRBJ2-2
clone size: .
V gene: TRBV6-5
CDR3 protein: CASSRTGFGTGELFF
CDR3 DNA: TGTGCCAGCAGCCGGACAGGGTTTGGAACCGGGGAGCTGTTTTTT

D gene: .
J gene: TRBJ1-6
clone size: .
V gene: TRBV18
CDR3 protein: CASSPGQGPPLHF
CDR3 DNA: TGTGCCAGCTCACCCGGTCAGGGCCCACCCCTCCACTTT

D gene: .
J gene: TRBJ2-7
clone size: .
V gene: TRBV4-1
CDR3 protein: CASSQAQGYEQYF
CDR3 DNA: TGCGCCAGCAGCCAAGCGCAGGGGTACGAGCAGTACTTC

D gene: .
J gene: TRBJ2-5
clone size: .
V gene: TRBV7-9
CDR3 protein: CASSLHPTRDKVETQYF
CDR3 DNA: TGTGCCAGCAGCTTACACCCGACTAGGGATAAGGTAGAGACCCAGTACTTC

D gene: .
J gene: TRBJ2-1
clone size: .
V gene: TRBV5-1
CDR3 protein: CASSLALSNLYNEQFF
CDR3 DNA: TGCGCCAGCAGCTTGGCCTTGTCTAATCTATACAATGAGCAGTTCTTC

D gene: TRBD1
J gene: TRBJ1-6
clone size: .
V gene: TRBV19
CDR3 protein: CASSGTVNSPLHF
CDR3 DNA: TGTGCCAGTTCCGGGACAGTGAATTCACCCCTCCACTTT

D gene: .
J gene: TRBJ1-1
clone size: .
V gene: TRBV28
CDR3 protein: CASSLITANTEAFF
CDR3 DNA: TGTGCCAGCAGTTTAATTACGGCGAACACTGAAGCTTTCTTT

D gene: .
J gene: TRBJ2-7
clone size: .
V gene: TRBV6-6
CDR3 protein: CASARAGIPYEQYF
CDR3 DNA: TGTGCCAGCGCCCGGGCAGGGATTCCCTACGAGCAGTACTTC

D gene: .
J gene: TRBJ2-3
clone size: few
V gene: TRBV7-8
CDR3 protein: CASSRETSTDTQYF
CDR3 DNA: TGTGCCAGCAGCCGAGAAACTAGCACAGATACGCAGTATTTT

D gene: TRBD1
J gene: TRBJ2-2
clone size: .
V gene: TRBV5-1
CDR3 protein: CASSLPRTGAHTGELFF
CDR3 DNA: TGCGCCAGCAGCTTGCCCCGGACAGGGGCCCACACCGGGGAGCTGTTTTTT

D gene: .
J gene: TRBJ1-1
clone size: .
V gene: TRBV7-9
CDR3 protein: CASSLQGSTEAFF
CDR3 DNA: TGTGCCAGCAGCCTCCAGGGATCCACTGAAGCTTTCTTT

D gene: .
J gene: TRBJ1-6
clone size: .
V gene: TRBV6-6
CDR3 protein: CASSNQGPRSPLHF
CDR3 DNA: TGTGCCAGCAGTAATCAGGGGCCGAGGTCACCCCTCCACTTT

D gene: .
J gene: TRBJ2-6
clone size: .
V gene: TRBV2
CDR3 protein: CASDIIKGRGANVLTF
CDR3 DNA: TGTGCCAGCGATATCATTAAGGGGCGTGGGGCCAACGTCCTGACTTTC

D gene: .
J gene: TRBJ1-3
clone size: .
V gene: TRBV18
CDR3 protein: CASSTISRGPGNTIYF
CDR3 DNA: TGTGCCAGCTCAACCATATCCCGGGGCCCTGGAAACACCATATATTTT

D gene: TRBD2
J gene: TRBJ2-7
clone size: .
V gene: TRBV6-6
CDR3 protein: CASRYSGGSSYEQYF
CDR3 DNA: TGTGCCAGCAGATATAGCGGGGGCTCATCCTACGAGCAGTACTTC

D gene: .
J gene: TRBJ1-1
clone size: few
V gene: TRBV29-1
CDR3 protein: CSVTDRNTEAFF
CDR3 DNA: TGCAGCGTCACGGACAGGAACACTGAAGCTTTCTTT

D gene: .
J gene: TRBJ1-1
clone size: few
V gene: TRBV5-1
CDR3 protein: CASSLVSKSEAFF
CDR3 DNA: TGCGCCAGCAGCTTGGTATCGAAGAGTGAAGCTTTCTTT

D gene: .
J gene: TRBJ2-7
clone size: .
V gene: TRBV28
CDR3 protein: CASREGYEQYF
CDR3 DNA: TGTGCCAGCAGGGAGGGCTACGAGCAGTACTTC

D gene: .
J gene: TRBJ1-5
clone size: once
V gene: TRBV21-1
CDR3 protein: CASSKEGLRQNCGSWRNQPQHF
CDR3 DNA: TGTGCCAGCAGCAAAGAGGGGCTCCGGCAGAATTGCGGGTCGTGGAGAAATCAGCCCCAGCATTTT

D gene: .
J gene: TRBJ1-2
clone size: .
V gene: TRBV14
CDR3 protein: CASSQSQSRGYTF
CDR3 DNA: TGTGCCAGCAGCCAATCTCAATCCCGCGGCTACACCTTC

D gene: TRBD1
J gene: TRBJ2-2
clone size: .
V gene: TRBV6-6
CDR3 protein: CASSYSDRGLTGELFF
CDR3 DNA: TGTGCCAGCAGTTACTCGGACAGGGGTCTCACCGGGGAGCTGTTTTTT

D gene: .
J gene: TRBJ1-4
clone size: .
V gene: TRBV4-3
CDR3 protein: CASSPREREKLFF
CDR3 DNA: TGCGCCAGCAGCCCACGGGAGCGGGAAAAACTGTTTTTT

D gene: .
J gene: TRBJ2-5
clone size: .
V gene: TRBV27
CDR3 protein: CASSQKRARVWAQYF
CDR3 DNA: TGTGCCAGCAGTCAGAAGCGGGCGAGGGTGTGGGCCCAGTACTTC

D gene: TRBD1
J gene: TRBJ2-7
clone size: .
V gene: TRBV28
CDR3 protein: CASGTVYEQYF
CDR3 DNA: TGTGCCAGCGGGACAGTCTACGAGCAGTACTTC

D gene: .
J gene: TRBJ1-2
clone size: .
V gene: TRBV28
CDR3 protein: CASTATANYGYTF
CDR3 DNA: TGTGCCAGCACCGCGACAGCTAACTATGGCTACACCTTC

D gene: .
J gene: TRBJ1-1
clone size: once
V gene: TRBV6-5
CDR3 protein: CASSYREGVYNTEAFF
CDR3 DNA: TGTGCCAGCAGTTACCGCGAGGGAGTGTATAACACTGAAGCTTTCTTT

D gene: .
J gene: TRBJ1-1
clone size: few
V gene: TRBV10-3
CDR3 protein: CAISESVNTEAFF
CDR3 DNA: TGTGCCATCAGTGAGTCGGTCAACACTGAAGCTTTCTTT

D gene: .
J gene: TRBJ2-2
clone size: once
V gene: TRBV9
CDR3 protein: CASSVVANTGELFF
CDR3 DNA: TGTGCCAGCAGCGTAGTCGCAAACACCGGGGAGCTGTTTTTT

D gene: TRBD1
J gene: TRBJ2-7
clone size: .
V gene: TRBV28
CDR3 protein: CASSGPEGGKSYEQYF
CDR3 DNA: TGTGCCAGCAGTGGCCCCGAAGGGGGCAAATCTTACGAGCAGTACTTC

D gene: .
J gene: TRBJ1-5
clone size: .
V gene: TRBV19
CDR3 protein: CASSDPIGYQPQHF
CDR3 DNA: TGTGCCAGTAGTGACCCAATTGGATATCAGCCCCAGCATTTT

D gene: TRBD2
J gene: TRBJ2-1
clone size: .
V gene: TRBV10-3
CDR3 protein: CAIRVSGSGHNEQFF
CDR3 DNA: TGTGCCATCAGGGTTAGCGGGAGCGGCCACAATGAGCAGTTCTTC

D gene: TRBD2
J gene: TRBJ2-7
clone size: .
V gene: TRBV6-5
CDR3 protein: CASSYGRGTHEQYF
CDR3 DNA: TGTGCCAGCAGTTACGGGCGGGGGACCCACGAGCAGTACTTC

D gene: .
J gene: TRBJ2-7
clone size: .
V gene: TRBV28
CDR3 protein: CASSLSFLLQKNGNPYEQYF
CDR3 DNA: TGTGCCAGCAGTTTATCGTTCCTCCTGCAGAAGAACGGGAATCCCTACGAGCAGTACTTC

D gene: .
J gene: TRBJ2-1
clone size: .
V gene: TRBV7-2
CDR3 protein: CASSLYEQFF
CDR3 DNA: TGTGCCAGCAGCTTATATGAGCAGTTCTTC

D gene: TRBD1
J gene: TRBJ2-7
clone size: .
V gene: TRBV14
CDR3 protein: CASSQRTGTGLYEQYF
CDR3 DNA: TGTGCCAGCAGCCAGCGAACCGGGACAGGACTCTACGAGCAGTACTTC

D gene: .
J gene: TRBJ2-2
clone size: few
V gene: TRBV4-1
CDR3 protein: CASSQDQVTGELFF
CDR3 DNA: TGCGCCAGCAGCCAAGACCAAGTCACCGGGGAGCTGTTTTTT

D gene: TRBD2
J gene: TRBJ2-1
clone size: .
V gene: TRBV11-2
CDR3 protein: CASSTQNPSGKQFF
CDR3 DNA: TGTGCCAGCAGCACCCAAAATCCTAGCGGAAAGCAGTTCTTC

D gene: .
J gene: TRBJ2-5
clone size: .
V gene: TRBV19
CDR3 protein: CASSSQAVGETQYF
CDR3 DNA: TGTGCCAGTAGTAGCCAGGCGGTGGGAGAGACCCAGTACTTC